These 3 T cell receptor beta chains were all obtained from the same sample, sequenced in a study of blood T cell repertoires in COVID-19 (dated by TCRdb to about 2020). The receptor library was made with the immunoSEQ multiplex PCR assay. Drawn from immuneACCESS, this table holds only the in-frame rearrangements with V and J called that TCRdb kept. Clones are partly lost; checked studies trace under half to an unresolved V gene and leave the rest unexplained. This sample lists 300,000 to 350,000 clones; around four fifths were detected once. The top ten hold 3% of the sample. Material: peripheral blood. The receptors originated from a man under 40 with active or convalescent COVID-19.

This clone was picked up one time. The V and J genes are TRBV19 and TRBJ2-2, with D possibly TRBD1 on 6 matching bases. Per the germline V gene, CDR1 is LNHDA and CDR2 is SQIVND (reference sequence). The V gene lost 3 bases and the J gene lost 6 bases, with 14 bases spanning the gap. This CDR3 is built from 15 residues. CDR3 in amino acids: CASSIQGRGAGELFF. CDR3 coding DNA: TGTGCCAGTAGTATTCAGGGGCGAGGCGCCGGGGAGCTGTTTTTT.

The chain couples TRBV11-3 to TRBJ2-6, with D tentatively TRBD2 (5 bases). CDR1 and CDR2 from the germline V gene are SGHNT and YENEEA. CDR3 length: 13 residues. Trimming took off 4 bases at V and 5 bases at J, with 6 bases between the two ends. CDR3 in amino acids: CASSSGWANVLTF. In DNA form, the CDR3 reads TGTGCCAGCAGCTCGGGATGGGCCAACGTCCTGACTTTC.

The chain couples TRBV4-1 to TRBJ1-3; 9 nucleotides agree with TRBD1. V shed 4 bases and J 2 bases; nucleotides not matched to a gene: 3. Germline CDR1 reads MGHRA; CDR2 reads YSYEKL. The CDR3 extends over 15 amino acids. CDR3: CASSPRTGAGNTIYF. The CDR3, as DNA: TGCGCCAGCAGCCCCCGGACAGGGGCTGGAAACACCATATATTTT.